This TCR beta chain was sequenced during a study of human T cells and chemical hapten exposure. At the level of the study: Yields of TCR per sample differed, chiefly owing to small differences in pooled library volume. Whole-study results and caveats: Sensitization with DPC brought no change to TCRs above 1 in 1000 in frequency.

A remark on this clonotype: Its antigen remains unknown.

Unseparated into fractions, whole blood served as the source from which total RNA was extracted. It was the library that attached unique molecular identifiers to individual cDNA molecules. Original processing methods: Samples had a median of around 96,000 TCRs, ranging about 20,000 to 750,000. Via MiXCR, TCRdb re-called the reads, giving one row per CDR3 protein. These V and J calls derive from TCRdb rather than the authors' analysis. Of about 800 distinct CDR3 sequences listed, approximately 82% are singletons. The sequence was collected from a human donor with alopecia, or a healthy volunteer (not recorded which). Some clones in this sample may be carry-over from other donors' samples. This table probably holds off-target reads from a library built for another chain. Sequencing used whole blood.

CDR3 nucleotides: TGTGCCAGCAGCACAAATAACCGGGACAGGGTATCCTACGAGCAGTACTTC. Translating it yields CASSTNNRDRVSYEQYF. The V and J genes are TRBV21-1 and TRBJ2-7; the DNA was not used to check the table's D call, TRBD1. TRBV21-1 is deemed a pseudogene. This CDR3 comprises 17 residues.